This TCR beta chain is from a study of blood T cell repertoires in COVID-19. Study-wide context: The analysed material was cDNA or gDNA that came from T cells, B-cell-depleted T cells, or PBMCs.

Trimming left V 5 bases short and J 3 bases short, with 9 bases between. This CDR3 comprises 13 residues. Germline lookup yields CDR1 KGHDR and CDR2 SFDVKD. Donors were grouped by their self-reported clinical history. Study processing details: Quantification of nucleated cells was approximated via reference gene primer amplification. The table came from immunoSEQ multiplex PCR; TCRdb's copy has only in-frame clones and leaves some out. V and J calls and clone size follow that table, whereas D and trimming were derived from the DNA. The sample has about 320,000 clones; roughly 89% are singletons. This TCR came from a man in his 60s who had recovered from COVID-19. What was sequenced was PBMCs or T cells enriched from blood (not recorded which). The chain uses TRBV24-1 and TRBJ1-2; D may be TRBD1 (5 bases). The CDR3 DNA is TGTGCCACCAGTGTAGACAGCTACTATGGCTACACCTTC. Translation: CATSVDSYYGYTF.